This T cell receptor (beta chain) derives from a study of shared clonotypes between healthy human individuals. Study overall: Aged between 18 and 49, the donors were a couple of women and a few men.

Replicate PCRs run on sorted subsets employed approximately 0.2 ug DNA, 30,000 to 35,000 T cell genomes. The protocol was immunoSEQ multiplex PCR, while the TCRdb copy is restricted to in-frame clones and leaves out a portion. The repertoire holds roughly 300,000 clones, with more than 60% as singletons. CDR1 and CDR2 (germline): MNHEY, SVGAGI. This CDR3 region has 13 residues. Trimming at V came to 7 bases and at J to 7 bases, leaving 9 bases not matched to a gene. Study-wide results and caveats: Relative to their counterparts shared across all four donors, non-shared clonotypes exhibited diminished generation probabilities.

With regard to this clone: No antigen is known for it.

The sequence was collected from a man aged 30-40 years in good health. Source material: memory CD4+ T cells sorted from blood. Subset: CD45RA-negative fraction. The J gene is TRBJ2-7, the V gene TRBV6-5, with 8 positions matching TRBD2. Written as DNA, the CDR3 is TGTGCCAGCACCAACCCGGGGGGGGGTGAGCAGTACTTC. Its translation is CASTNPGGGEQYF.